This passage covers 23 T cell receptor beta chains from one sample sequenced in a study of T cells after yellow fever vaccination. Each CDR3 protein gets one entry after TCRdb re-called the 5' RACE reads with MiXCR. The sample yields hundreds of thousands of distinct CDR3 sequences, around 4% seen once. Here the sequenced sample was PBMCs, taken on the day of the yellow fever booster vaccination. These receptors all stem from a man between 18 and 29 years old who received the YFV17D yellow fever vaccine.

This clonotype was seen a few times. The chain carries TRBV5-1 and TRBJ2-1; D tentatively reads TRBD1 or TRBD2 (5 bases each). Trimming removed 2 bases from V and 0 bases from J, with 12 bases in between. The CDR3 contains 16 residues. Germline assignment: CDR1 SGHRS and CDR2 YFSETQ. The CDR3 DNA sequence: TGCGCCAGCAGCTTTTGGGGGAACCCCTCCTACAATGAGCAGTTCTTC. It translates to CASSFWGNPSYNEQFF.

This clonotype was counted many times. The V call is TRBV4-2, the J call TRBJ2-5, with TRBD2 matching 11 bases. V shed 0 bases and J 3 bases; nucleotides not matched to a gene: 0. In germline, CDR1 is LGHNA, CDR2 YNFKEQ. The CDR3 covers 15 residues. The CDR3 loop reads CASSQELAGEETQYF. CDR3 DNA sequence: TGTGCCAGCAGCCAAGAACTAGCGGGGGAAGAGACCCAGTACTTC.

This clonotype was seen ten or more times. This rearrangement joins TRBV11-2 to TRBJ2-4; 9 nucleotides line up with TRBD2. Germline V lookup: CDR1 SGHAT, CDR2 FQNNGV. This CDR3 contains 17 residues. Trimming at V came to 5 bases and at J to 2 bases, leaving 10 bases not matched to a gene. The CDR3 DNA reads as TGTGCCAGCAGCCGGTCCGGCGGGGGGGCCTCCAAAAACATTCAGTACTTC. It translates to CASSRSGGGASKNIQYF.

This clonotype appeared many times. The chain couples TRBV6-4 to TRBJ2-7; D remains ambiguous. The CDR3 is 14 residues long. Trimming removed 0 bases from V and 2 bases from J, with 8 bases in between. Germline CDR1 and CDR2: MRHNA and SNTAGT. The CDR3 is CASSDSVKTYEQYV. In DNA, the CDR3 is TGTGCCAGCAGTGACTCAGTTAAAACCTACGAGCAGTACGTC.

The sample holds many counts of this clonotype. The rearrangement joins TRBV6-6 to TRBJ2-1; no clear D gene. CDR1 and CDR2 from the germline V gene are MNHNY and SVGAGI (reference sequence). The CDR3 spans 11 residues. Trimming removed 7 bases at V and 4 bases at J, with 5 bases between. The CDR3 region has the DNA TGTGCCAGCACCAGATACAATGAGCAGTTCTTC. It specifies CASTRYNEQFF.

This clonotype was counted ten times or more. CDR3 DNA sequence: TGTGCCAGCAGCTGGGGGACTAGTGCTTTCTACAATGAGCAGTTCTTC. It translates to CASSWGTSAFYNEQFF. The V and J genes are TRBV7-2 and TRBJ2-1, with 8 nucleotides matching TRBD2. The length of the CDR3 is 16 residues. V was clipped by 4 bases and J by 3 bases; unmatched bases: 8. Germline CDR1 reads SGHTA; CDR2 reads FQGNSA.

This clonotype was counted only a few times. The genes are TRBV2 and TRBJ1-6; 8 positions agree with TRBD1. The junction had 2 bases not matched to a gene; V was cut back by 4 bases and J by 9 bases. This CDR3 is built from 13 residues. Germline CDR1 reads SNHLY; CDR2 reads FYNNEI. CDR3 sequence (DNA): TGTGCCAGCAGTGGGGGACAGGTTTCACCCCTCCACTTT. This encodes CASSGGQVSPLHF. The variable domain in full, with the rest retrieved from reference TRBV2 and TRBJ1-6, is EPEVTQTPSHQVTQMGQEVILRCVPISNHLYFYWYRQILGQKVEFLVSFYNNEISEKSEIFDDQFSVERPDGSNFTLKIRSTKLEDSAMYFCASSGGQVSPLHFGNGTRLTVT.

Only a few counts were recorded for this clonotype. The genes are TRBV29-1 and TRBJ2-7; maybe TRBD2 (5 bases). Germline values: CDR1 SQVTM, CDR2 ANQGSEA. V gave up 0 bases and J gave up 7 bases, with 13 bases separating them. CDR3 length: 13 amino acids. The CDR3 loop is CSVEEKKPGEQYF. The CDR3 DNA follows: TGCAGCGTTGAAGAGAAGAAACCGGGGGAGCAGTACTTC.

The chain links TRBV4-2 to TRBJ2-1, with D perhaps TRBD1 (5 bases). From germline, CDR1 is LGHNA and CDR2 YNFKEQ. V was clipped by 0 bases and J by 9 bases, with 18 bases between them. The CDR3 is 16 residues long. The CDR3 DNA sequence: TGTGCCAGCAGCCAAGAAGTGGGAAGGGGATCGAGTGAGCAGTTCTTC. This gives the protein CASSQEVGRGSSEQFF.

In its sample, this clonotype was seen many times. The V gene is TRBV11-2, the J gene TRBJ1-4; TRBD1 matches 8 bases. V was clipped by 4 bases and J by 8 bases; unmatched bases: 6. There are 14 residues in the CDR3. CDR1 and CDR2 from the germline V gene are SGHAT and FQNNGV. The CDR3 DNA follows: TGTGCCAGCAGCTCCGGACAGGGCGGCGAAAAACTGTTTTTT. It specifies CASSSGQGGEKLFF.

The chain carries TRBV12-3 or TRBV12-4 and TRBJ1-6; the D is unclear. The CDR3 loop spans 14 amino acids. The V end was cut by 3 bases, the J end by 4 bases, with 7 bases between. Here the CDR3 DNA reads TGTGCCAGCAGTTTCCGGCCTTATAATTCACCCCTCCACTTT. This encodes CASSFRPYNSPLHF.

This clonotype was detected a few times. The V gene is TRBV27, the J gene TRBJ1-5, with 7 positions matching TRBD1. Germline V lookup: CDR1 MNHEY, CDR2 SMNVEV (reference sequence). V shed 5 bases, J shed 7 bases, and the junction held 8 bases outside the gene matches. CDR3 length: 14 amino acids. DNA of the CDR3: TGTGCCAGCAGTACACAGGGGAGTAGGCAGCCCCAGCATTTT. Protein: CASSTQGSRQPQHF.

This clonotype was seen a few times. The chain links TRBV5-1 to TRBJ2-1; D may match TRBD1 or TRBD2 (6 bases each). Germline CDR1 reads SGHRS; CDR2 reads YFSETQ. The CDR3 covers 16 residues. V dropped 0 bases and J dropped 3 bases, with 13 bases sitting between them. CDR3 coding DNA: TGCGCCAGCAGCTTGGCCCTCGGGGGCCTCTACAATGAGCAGTTCTTC. Amino acid sequence: CASSLALGGLYNEQFF.

V usage is TRBV5-1 and J usage is TRBJ2-1; perhaps D is TRBD1 or TRBD2 (5 bases each). Trimming took 5 bases from V and 6 from J, leaving 24 bases between them. The length of the CDR3 is 17 residues. Germline CDR1 SGHRS, CDR2 YFSETQ. CDR3 bases: TGCGCCAGCAGTTCCCCTCGTGTGGGGGAATTGGCCAATGAGCAGTTCTTC. This sequence encodes CASSSPRVGELANEQFF.

This clonotype was recorded a few times. The chain recombines TRBV18 with TRBJ2-3; D perhaps matches TRBD2 (5 bases). Germline CDR1 reads KGHSH; CDR2 reads LQKENI. Trimming shortened V by 3 bases and J by 4 bases, and 14 bases separated the two germline ends. This CDR3 is 15 amino acids long. The CDR3 spells CASSPRVRVADTQYF. For the CDR3, the DNA is TGTGCCAGCTCACCGCGGGTAAGGGTCGCAGATACGCAGTATTTT.

There are many counts of this clonotype. The chain recombines TRBV19 with TRBJ1-5; 7 nucleotides match TRBD1. CDR3 length: 16 residues. With V trimmed by 3 bases and J by 4 bases, 9 bases remained unmatched. Per the germline V gene, CDR1 is LNHDA and CDR2 is SQIVND (reference sequence). CDR3 bases: TGTGCCAGTAGTATCTTTTTGGCGGGACAGAATCAGCCCCAGCATTTT. Its translation: CASSIFLAGQNQPQHF.

This rearrangement joins TRBV7-2 to TRBJ2-1; D remains unclear. V lost 1 base and J 12 bases, leaving 13 bases between the germline ends. This CDR3 has 13 amino acids. Germline V CDR1 and CDR2: SGHTA, FQGNSA. In DNA, the CDR3 is TGTGCCAGCAGCTTAGACCGCGGCCCACGGCAGTTCTTC. Translated: CASSLDRGPRQFF.

This clonotype was counted at least ten times. V gene TRBV6-6 combines with J gene TRBJ2-2; D is unresolved. The CDR3 is made up of 15 amino acids. Germline loops: CDR1 MNHNY, CDR2 SVGAGI (reference sequence). V was cut by 3 bases and J by 4 bases, with 12 bases left in between. In DNA, the CDR3 is TGTGCCAGCAGTTATCTAGTGTGGGGCACCGGGGAGCTGTTTTTT. It translates to CASSYLVWGTGELFF.

About this clonotype: This may be a read error: a much more frequent sequence differs by one nucleotide. The CDR3 is CVSSLTAATRARDTEAFF. In DNA form, the CDR3 reads TGTGTCAGCAGTTTGACCGCGGCAACTAGGGCTAGGGACACTGAAGCTTTCTTT. This chain connects TRBV12-3 or TRBV12-4 to TRBJ1-1; D is unclear. CDR3 length: 18 residues.

The V gene is TRBV6-5, the J gene TRBJ2-5, with a weak D call TRBD2 (7 bases). V was clipped by 3 bases and J by 1 base, with 12 bases between them. This CDR3 is 15 amino acids long. Germline V lookup: CDR1 MNHEY, CDR2 SVGAGI. CDR3 sequence: CASSYLGGRQETQYF. CDR3 bases: TGTGCCAGCAGTTATCTGGGGGGGCGCCAAGAGACCCAGTACTTC.

This clonotype showed up many times. The chain recombines TRBV20-1 with TRBJ2-1; TRBD2 aligns across 11 bases. V gave up 3 bases and J gave up 2 bases; unmatched junction bases: 3. This CDR3 contains 15 residues. CDR1 is DFQATT and CDR2 is SNEGSKA in the germline V gene (reference sequence). CDR3 region: CSASLAGGAYNEQFF. In DNA form, the CDR3 reads TGCAGTGCTAGCCTAGCGGGGGGCGCCTACAATGAGCAGTTCTTC.

Many counts were recorded for this clonotype. The chain links TRBV20-1 to TRBJ1-4; D gene ambiguous. V was trimmed by 0 bases and J by 12 bases, leaving 14 bases between them. Germline lookup yields CDR1 DFQATT and CDR2 SNEGSKA (reference sequence). The CDR3 totals 13 residues. CDR3 nucleotide sequence: TGCAGTGCTAGAGATGGAAAGTGGTTGCAACTGTTTTTT. Its protein is CSARDGKWLQLFF.

This clonotype was seen repeatedly, ten times or more. The CDR3 DNA sequence: TGTGCCAGCAGCTTACATTCGGGAGCTCAAAACATTCAGTACTTC. Translation gives CASSLHSGAQNIQYF. The chain is built from TRBV7-2 and TRBJ2-4; D might be TRBD2 (6 bases). Trimming left V 2 bases short and J 5 bases short, with 13 bases between. The CDR3 has 15 amino acids. Germline V gene sequence: CDR1 SGHTA, CDR2 FQGNSA.